The next 18 T cell receptor beta chains were all read from a single sample in a study of molecular identifiers for immune sequencing clone quantification. MiXCR, run by TCRdb on the PCR reads, gives a single entry per CDR3 protein. The sample has approximately 320,000 distinct CDR3 sequences; about a quarter are singletons. Sequencing was done on a sample of naive CD8+ T cells from blood, with Jurkat cell RNA spiked in. The subset denotes: FACS-sorted CD8+CD4-CCR7+CD45RA+ naive T cells. The receptors were sampled from a human donor in good health. Some libraries in this study had Jurkat cell RNA spiked in.

As to this clonotype: This may arise from a read error, as a much more abundant clone is one base away. V and J are TRBV14 and TRBJ1-4; 8 nucleotides line up with TRBD1. Germline loops: CDR1 SGHDN, CDR2 FVKESK. This CDR3 region has 13 residues. The CDR3 region has the DNA TGTACCAGCAGCCAGGGGACAGGTGAAAAACTGTTTTTT. Translating it yields CTSSQGTGEKLFF.

The V gene is TRBV6-6, the J gene TRBJ1-5; the D gene is possibly TRBD1 (5 bases). The V end was cut by 2 bases, the J end by 0 bases, with 14 bases between. This CDR3 is 17 amino acids long. Germline lookup yields CDR1 MNHNY and CDR2 SVGAGI (reference sequence). CDR3 DNA sequence: TGTGCCAGCAGTTACACCAGGGCAGAGTATAGCAATCAGCCCCAGCATTTT. This translates into CASSYTRAEYSNQPQHF.

This clonotype was observed a handful of times. V is TRBV7-8 and J is TRBJ2-1; D uncertain. The CDR3 covers 13 residues. V was trimmed by 1 base and J by 8 bases, leaving 9 bases between them. Looked up from germline, CDR1 is SGHVS and CDR2 is FQNEAQ. The CDR3, as DNA: TGTGCCAGCAGCTTAGGTGGGCTTTATGAGCAGTTCTTC. This codes for CASSLGGLYEQFF. The whole variable domain, remainder taken from reference TRBV7-8 and TRBJ2-1, is GAGVSQSPRYKVAKRGQDVALRCDPISGHVSLFWYQQALGQGPEFLTYFQNEAQLDKSGLPSDRFFAERPEGSVSTLKIQRTQQEDSAVYLCASSLGGLYEQFFGPGTRLTVL.

This clonotype occurred a few times. The V gene is TRBV20-1, the J gene TRBJ2-7, with D perhaps matching TRBD1 (6 bases). The CDR3 sequence is 15 residues long. CDR1 and CDR2 (germline): DFQATT, SNEGSKA (reference sequence). Trimming left V 5 bases short and J 5 bases short, with 22 bases between. In nucleotides, the CDR3 is TGCAGTGCTTCTCCGTCAGCTGGGGGCGCGGACGAGCAGTACTTC. It is translated as CSASPSAGGADEQYF.

This clonotype has a handful of counts. The V gene is TRBV5-1, the J gene TRBJ2-7, with TRBD2 matching over 7 bases. V lost 4 bases, J lost 3 bases, and 7 bases stayed unmatched. Germline V gene sequence: CDR1 SGHRS, CDR2 YFSETQ. This CDR3 has 14 amino acids. CDR3 sequence (DNA): TGCGCCAGCAGCCTCGTGGGAGGGGACTACGAGCAGTACTTC. As protein: CASSLVGGDYEQYF.

This clonotype was observed many times. The J gene is TRBJ1-1, the V gene TRBV7-9, with D tentatively TRBD1 (5 bases). The germline gives CDR1 SEHNR, CDR2 FQNEAQ (reference sequence). CDR3 length: 17 residues. The V end lost 1 base, the J end lost 4 bases, and 19 bases lay between the germline ends. The CDR3 bases are TGTGCCAGCAGCTTAGTCGGTGGGAGGGGCAGTGGCACTGAAGCTTTCTTT. It encodes CASSLVGGRGSGTEAFF.

For the CDR3, the DNA is TGCAGTGCTAGAGACCTCGTAGTATACGAGCAGTACTTC. Translation gives CSARDLVVYEQYF. The chain links TRBV20-1 to TRBJ2-7; D gene uncertain. CDR3 length equals 13 residues. Trimming stripped 0 bases from V and 4 bases from J, with 10 bases between. CDR1 and CDR2 (germline): DFQATT, SNEGSKA (reference sequence).

Comment on this clonotype: A much larger clone lies one base from this, so it may be a read error. The chain couples TRBV5-1 to TRBJ2-7; 7 positions match TRBD1. Looked up from germline, CDR1 is SGHRS and CDR2 is YFSETQ. V trimming: 6 bases; J trimming: 2 bases; junction bases outside the gene matches: 11. The CDR3 sequence is 15 residues long. The CDR3: CASMTEGQEAYEQYF. The CDR3 nucleotides are TGCGCCAGCATGACGGAAGGACAGGAAGCCTACGAGCAGTACTTC.

This chain connects TRBV6-6 to TRBJ2-3, with TRBD1 identical over 9 bases. CDR3 length: 16 amino acids. Germline CDR1 reads MNHNY; CDR2 reads SVGAGI (reference sequence). Trimming took 7 bases from V and 4 from J; bases not matched to a gene: 12. The CDR3 coding sequence is TGTGCCAGCATCGAGAGCCGGGACAGGGTTTCAGATACGCAGTATTTT. Residues: CASIESRDRVSDTQYF.

This clonotype has a handful of counts. This sequence may be a read error, since a much larger clone differs from it by one base. The chain combines TRBV7-9 with TRBJ1-1; D is ambiguous. CDR1 is SEHNR, CDR2 FQNEAQ, per germline (reference sequence). This CDR3 is built from 15 residues. The CDR3 coding sequence is TGTACCAGCAGCTTAGATAACAACCAGAACACTGAAGCTTTCTTT. It encodes CTSSLDNNQNTEAFF.

This clonotype was recorded many times. J is TRBJ2-7 and V is TRBV7-2; D perhaps matches TRBD1 (5 bases). Germline V gene data show CDR1 as SGHTA and CDR2 as FQGNSA. The V gene lost 5 bases and the J gene lost 5 bases, with 10 bases spanning the gap. The CDR3 spans 12 residues. CDR3 nucleotides: TGTGCCAGCAGCCTGGACACCAACGAGCAGTACTTC. This translates into CASSLDTNEQYF.

This clonotype was counted between two and nine times. The chain employs TRBV5-5 and TRBJ2-7, with D possibly being TRBD1 (5 bases). In germline, CDR1 is SGHKS, CDR2 YYEKEE (reference sequence). This CDR3 is 14 amino acids long. The V end lost 4 bases, the J end lost 2 bases, and 13 bases lay between the germline ends. The CDR3 region is CASSLSTGTYEQYF. The CDR3, as DNA: TGTGCCAGCAGCCTAAGTACAGGAACCTACGAGCAGTACTTC. Drawing the rest from reference TRBV5-5 and TRBJ2-7, the complete variable domain is DAGVTQSPTHLIKTRGQQVTLRCSPISGHKSVSWYQQVLGQGPQFIFQYYEKEERGRGNFPDRFSARQFPNYSSELNVNALLLGDSALYLCASSLSTGTYEQYFGPGTRLTVT.

Notes on this clonotype: A much larger clonotype is one base distant, so this may be a read error. The chain uses TRBV5-6 and TRBJ2-2; the D call may be TRBD1 or TRBD2 (5 bases each). The CDR3 spans 16 residues. CDR1 is SGHDT, CDR2 YYEEEE, per germline. The CDR3 region has the DNA TGTGCCGGCAGCTTGAGAGGGGCCGTCTACACCGGGGAGCTGTTTTTT. This sequence encodes CAGSLRGAVYTGELFF.

Remarks on this clonotype: One end of the junction is discordant with germline, which a read error may explain. The genes are TRBV20-1 and TRBJ2-3, with TRBD2 identical over 8 bases. This CDR3 is 18 amino acids long. From germline, CDR1 is DFQATT and CDR2 SNEGSKA (reference sequence). The CDR3 DNA follows: TGCAGTGCTAGAGATCTGGCTCCTAGCGGGCTACCCACAGGTACGCAGTATTTT. Translated: CSARDLAPSGLPTGTQYF.

This clonotype was counted once. As the CDR3 is not closed by the conserved phenylalanine or tryptophan, this likely results from a read error. The chain recombines TRBV6-5 with TRBJ2-2; no clear D. Trimming cost V 2 bases and J 0 bases, with 4 bases left between them. Germline CDR1 and CDR2: MNHEY and SVGAGI. The CDR3 has 14 residues. The CDR3, as DNA: TGTGCCAGCAGTTACGGGGCGAACACCGGGGAGCTGTTTTCT. It is translated as CASSYGANTGELFS.

A remark on this clonotype: One base away lies a much larger clone, so this may be a sequencing read error. The rearrangement joins TRBV27 to TRBJ1-1; D is perhaps TRBD1 (5 bases). Germline lookup yields CDR1 MNHEY and CDR2 SMNVEV (reference sequence). The CDR3 length is 13 residues. CDR3 DNA: TGTGCCAGCAGTCAGACAGCGAACACTGAAGCTTCCTTT. As protein: CASSQTANTEASF.

As DNA, the CDR3 is TGTGCCAGCAGCGCTTACCTCACAGATACGCAGTATTTT. It is translated as CASSAYLTDTQYF. The genes are TRBV9 and TRBJ2-3; D unresolved. There are 13 residues in the CDR3. Trimming left V 3 bases short and J 2 bases short, with 7 bases between. Germline CDR1 reads SGDLS; CDR2 reads YYNGEE.

This chain joins TRBV6-2 or TRBV6-3 and TRBJ2-6; a possible D gene is TRBD1 (6 bases). The CDR3 contains 16 residues. The germline gives CDR1 MNHEY, CDR2 SVGEGT. Trimming took 7 bases from V and 6 from J, leaving 19 bases between them. The CDR3 protein is CASTTNRASAANVLTF. In DNA form, the CDR3 reads TGTGCCAGCACCACGAACAGGGCGTCAGCGGCCAACGTCCTGACTTTC.